The clone carrying this T cell receptor (beta chain) has just a few counts. In the study's own analysis: Estimated nucleated cell counts came from reference gene primer amplification. The protocol was immunoSEQ multiplex PCR, while the TCRdb copy is restricted to in-frame clones and leaves out a portion. V and J calls and clone size are those listed in that table; D and trimming were worked out from the DNA. The sample includes 96,000 or so clones, 81% of them seen just once. The data were taken from a study of blood T cell repertoires in COVID-19. V lost 2 bases and J 7 bases, leaving 14 bases between the germline ends. In germline, CDR1 is SEHNR, CDR2 FQNEAQ (reference sequence). The CDR3 consists of 14 residues. One Seattle source followed patients from active infection through their disease course.

V gene TRBV7-9 combines with J gene TRBJ1-2; D unresolved. Sequenced material: peripheral blood. The sequence was obtained from an elderly man with COVID-19, enrolled during active disease. The CDR3 here is CASSLKSGEGGYTF. The CDR3 DNA reads as TGTGCCAGCAGCTTAAAATCCGGGGAGGGTGGCTACACCTTC.